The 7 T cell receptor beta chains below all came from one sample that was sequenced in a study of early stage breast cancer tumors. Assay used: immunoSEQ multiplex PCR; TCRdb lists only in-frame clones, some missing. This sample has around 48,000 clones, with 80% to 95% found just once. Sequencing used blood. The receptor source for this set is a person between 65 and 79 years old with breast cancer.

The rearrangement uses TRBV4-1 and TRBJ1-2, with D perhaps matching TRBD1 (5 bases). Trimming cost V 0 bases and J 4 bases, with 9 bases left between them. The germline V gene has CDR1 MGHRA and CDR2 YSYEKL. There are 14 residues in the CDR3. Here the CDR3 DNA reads TGCGCCAGCAGCCAAGAGAACAGGCTCTATGGCTACACCTTC. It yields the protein CASSQENRLYGYTF.

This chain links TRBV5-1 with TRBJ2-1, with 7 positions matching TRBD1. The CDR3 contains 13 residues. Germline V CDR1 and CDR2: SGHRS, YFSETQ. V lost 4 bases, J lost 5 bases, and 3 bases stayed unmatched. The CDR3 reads CASSPDRNNEQFF. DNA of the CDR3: TGCGCCAGCAGCCCGGACAGGAACAATGAGCAGTTCTTC.

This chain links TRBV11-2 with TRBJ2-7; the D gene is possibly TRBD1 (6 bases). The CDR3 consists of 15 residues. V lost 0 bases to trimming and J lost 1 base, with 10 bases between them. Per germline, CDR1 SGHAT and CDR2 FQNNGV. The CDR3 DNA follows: TGTGCCAGCAGCTTAGAACAGGGATCGTCCTACGAGCAGTACTTC. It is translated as CASSLEQGSSYEQYF.

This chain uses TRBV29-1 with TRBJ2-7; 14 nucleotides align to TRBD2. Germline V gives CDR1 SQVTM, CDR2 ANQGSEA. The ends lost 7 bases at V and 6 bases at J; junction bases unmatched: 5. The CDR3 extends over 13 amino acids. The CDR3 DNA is TGCAGCGCCGGACTAGCGGGAGGCGTCGAGCAGTACTTC. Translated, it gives CSAGLAGGVEQYF.

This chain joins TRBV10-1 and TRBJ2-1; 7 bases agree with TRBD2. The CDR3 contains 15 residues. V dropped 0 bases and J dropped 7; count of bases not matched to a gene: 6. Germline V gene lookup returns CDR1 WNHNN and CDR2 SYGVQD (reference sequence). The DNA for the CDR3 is TGCGCCAGCAGTGAGTCACGCGGGGGACTAAATGAGCAGTTCTTC. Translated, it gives CASSESRGGLNEQFF.

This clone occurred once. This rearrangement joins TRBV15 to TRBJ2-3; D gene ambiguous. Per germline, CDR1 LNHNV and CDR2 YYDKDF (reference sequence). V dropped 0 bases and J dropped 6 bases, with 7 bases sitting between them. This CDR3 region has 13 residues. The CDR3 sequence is CATSRDRRDTQYF. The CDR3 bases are TGTGCCACCAGCAGAGATCGCAGGGATACGCAGTATTTT.

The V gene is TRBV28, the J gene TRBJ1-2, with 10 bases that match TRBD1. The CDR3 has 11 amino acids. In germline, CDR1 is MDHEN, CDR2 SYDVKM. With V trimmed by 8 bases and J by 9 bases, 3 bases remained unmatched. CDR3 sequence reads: CASRQGARYTF. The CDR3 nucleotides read TGTGCCAGCCGACAGGGGGCCCGCTACACCTTC.